The T cell receptor (beta chain) under discussion was sequenced for a study of cytomegalovirus exposure and HLA in healthy donors (dated 2017 in TCRdb). For the wider study: In an earlier analysis of under 750 of the donors, 250 to 300 Gb of sequence data and 117 million unique TCR beta sequences from about 179 million T cells were reported. Roughly 320 gigabases of sequencing data and 70 million to 95 million unique TCR sequences made up an early release that covered several hundred HLA-typed donors. Class I and class II HLA loci were covered by the typing at four-digit resolution. The number of donors typed differed by locus, with about 620-630 for A, B, C, DRB1 and DQB1, approximately 500 for DQA1, 600 to 610 for DPA1, and under 490 for DPB1. The study used immunosequencing to profile the T cell repertoires of under 700 subjects and linked those repertoires to cytomegalovirus serostatus. Besides the first cohort of 500 to 700 subjects, a separate validation cohort made up of 120 or so different subjects was used. On average, around 240,000 unique TCR beta nucleotide sequences were sequenced per donor among more than 350 genotyped donors of the cohort, with roughly 19% of those sequences being non-productive. In a later analysis, previously published TCR beta repertoires from 500 to 750 donors were re-analyzed and high-resolution HLA genotyping was added so that TCR occurrence patterns could be studied. The aim of the study was to test whether cataloging public T cell receptors could identify signatures of past pathogen exposure. Four or five DR-DQ haplotypes were handled as single units for association and clustering because linkage in the cohort was strong. Every repertoire in the discovery cohort had been generated on one and the same sequencing platform. Among the 398 genotyped donors, 75% to 90% belonged to the genetic ancestry cluster associated with self-reported Caucasian donors. In the later analysis, no new phenotypic data were used to find candidate immune exposures; instead, reliance was placed on TCR beta sequences and their occurrence across donors. To decide whether each TCR beta V gene segment behaved as functional or pseudogenic, an earlier analysis of approximately 600 of the donors relied on high-throughput TCR beta sequencing. The study combined high-throughput TCR immunosequencing, statistical association of individual TCRs with disease status, and machine learning to predict cytomegalovirus infection status. A later genetic analysis used genome-wide SNP genotypes for about 60% of the roughly 700 donors, treating that subset as a discovery cohort. Donor age, sex, ethnicity and CMV serostatus were compiled together with the repertoire data.

Trimming takes 8 bases from V and 4 bases from J, and the germline ends sit 12 bases apart. CDR1 and CDR2, per the germline V gene, are MDHEN and SYDVKM. From the cysteine through the phenylalanine, the CDR3 covers 14 amino acids. Left in the record is the CDR3 DNA by itself, 42 bases read in frame from the first base. The cohort was made up of 500 to 800 healthy bone marrow donors. Cohort members were all nominally healthy when sampled, although unrecorded immune exposures were likely present. The donor tested CMV seropositive, placing the donor among the 310 or so seropositive members of the cohort. A peripheral blood sample was collected from each donor, and TCR beta sequencing was performed on peripheral blood mononuclear cells. The Qiagen DNeasy Blood Extraction Kit was used to extract genomic DNA from the blood cell samples. Library generation was performed with the immunoSEQ multiplex PCR assay. A mixture of 60 forward primers for TCR Vbeta segments and 13 reverse primers for TCR Jbeta segments was used in the multiplex PCR. A multiplex PCR assay on genomic DNA amplified the CDR3 region of rearranged TCR beta genes. The amplified TCR beta libraries were sequenced on the Illumina HiSeq System as 87-base-pair reads. Concerning the study's data processing: Across the 670 or so repertoires, a later analysis counted 60 million to 90 million unique TCR beta chains, roughly 11 million of which were shared by at least two donors. A nearest-neighbor algorithm error-corrected the raw reads and collapsed the reads into unique sequences, merging closely related sequences to remove PCR and sequencing errors. V, D and J gene segments were assigned by aligning CDR3 sequences to IMGT reference sequences. Each retained sequence needed at least a six-nucleotide match to both a V gene segment and a J gene segment. A rearrangement was called productive if the CDR3 had no stop codons and remained in frame with V and J, and every other rearrangement was called non-productive. Following IMGT convention, CDR3 was defined as the stretch from the second conserved V-encoded cysteine up to the conserved J-encoded phenylalanine. Sequences without an unambiguous match to a single V gene segment were excluded from the earlier analysis of 450 to 750 of the donors. An earlier analysis of 500 to 600 of the donors classified V segments as functional when productive rearrangements were above 56.7% and as segregating when the standard deviation between donors was above 5%. To diagnose cytomegalovirus status from the catalog of TCR beta chain sequences, a statistical classification framework was built. V and J gene assignment, in a later analysis, came from comparing TCR nucleotide sequences with IMGT/GENE-DB human TR gene sequences. In a later analysis, CDR3 sequences and most-parsimonious VDJ recombination scenarios were assigned using the TCRdist pipeline. In a later analysis, each TCR beta chain was defined by its CDR3 amino acid sequence together with its V-gene family, and reads lacking a unique V-gene family were excluded. To address suspected cross-contamination and a sequencing artifact, a later analysis removed 550 to 750 highly shared, low-generation-probability nucleotide sequences. A later analysis calculated a clonal expansion index for each public chain from normalized within-repertoire ranks of inferred template counts. Generation probabilities in a later analysis came from a VDJ recombination model fitted to out-of-frame rearrangements, and those results were checked against IGoR. A later analysis scored TCR-TCR, TCR-HLA and TCR-CMV co-occurrence with hypergeometric tests, applying a repertoire-size bias correction to TCR pairs. False discovery rates were estimated in a later analysis by permuting HLA or CMV assignments 20 times. In a later analysis, co-occurring TCRs were grouped with DBSCAN, and TCRdist sequence similarity was added when clustering was performed within HLA-allele-positive subsets. Repertoires with fewer than 30,000 or more than 120,000 public chains, plus five repertoires with anomalous nucleotide sharing, were excluded from co-occurrence clustering. Not all clones reach the TCRdb copy of this immuneACCESS table, which keeps in-frame sequences only. Checked studies attribute under half of the gap to unresolved V genes and leave the rest unexplained. The V and J calls and clone size were taken over from that table, and D and trimming were inferred from the DNA. This sample has about 120,000 clones in its table, and over 70% of those were observed once. The ten largest account for approximately 8.8% of the sample.

Summary of the overall study and its limitations: Some IMGT-functional V segments, including TRBV6-2 and TRBV6-3, could not be distinguished by the 87-base-pair reads and were therefore excluded. Compared with the roughly 700-donor mean, donors in an Asian-associated ancestry cluster had fewer N-insertions in productive TCRs, according to a later genetic analysis. In a later analysis, TCR association rates were found to vary across HLA loci, with the most associated TCRs seen for DRB1 alleles and the fewest for HLA-C alleles. Broadly in line with IMGT annotations, most TCR beta V segments showed up in productive rearrangements about 90% or about 30% of the time in an earlier analysis of around 550 of the donors. The presence/absence analyses assumed that sequencing depth was roughly uniform across donors, and that assumption may not be true. Several of the top co-occurrence clusters appeared to be linked to parvovirus B19, influenza, CMV and Epstein-Barr virus, according to a later analysis. A group of highly shared sequence variants was considered likely to be a technical artifact of the sequencing pipeline. A few of the identified cytomegalovirus-associated TCR beta chains were confirmed in vitro to be specific for cytomegalovirus antigens. At a false discovery rate of 0.05, a later analysis linked roughly 17,000 TCR beta sequences to specific HLA alleles. The cohort was sequenced for TCR beta chains only, and without alpha or paired-chain data the features that could be detected were limited. Most TCR sequences were seen in very few donors, while some public TCRs were found in many individuals. A further reported finding was that TCR beta sequences accurately predicted the HLA-A and HLA-B alleles for most subjects in the first cohort. The only immune exposure information available for the cohort was CMV serostatus. A total of 150 to 200 TCR beta chains were listed by the study as associated with cytomegalovirus. An association between a missense DCLRE1C variant and V-gene and J-gene trimming of TCR beta chains was found in a later genetic analysis and replicated in an independent cohort. Because counts were too low, roughly 17 rarely observed V segments, including chromosome 9 orphons, were left out of the earlier analysis of some 600 of the donors. Linkage disequilibrium might explain the correlated functional status among segregating V segments, but an unknown experimental factor could not be ruled out. A later analysis found that most CMV-associated TCR beta chains appeared HLA-restricted, with HLA associations seemingly driven largely by CMV exposure. Because some donors lacked HLA typing at each locus, the association tests relied only on the typed subset. Assigning TCR associations to individual alleles was difficult when HLA alleles, especially DR and DQ, strongly co-occurred. A later analysis found that HLA-associated TCR beta chains were more clonally expanded and had lower generation probabilities than equally common non-associated chains. It was suggested by the authors that the approach could potentially be generalized to other disease states and immunological phenotypes. In both the original and validation cohorts, the classifier was reported to diagnose cytomegalovirus status with high specificity and sensitivity.

Worth noting for this clone: Its antigen remains undetermined. Per-nucleotide qualities are absent, and no much larger clonotype sits a single base away.

This TCR derives from a female donor in good health and CMV-seropositive. The V and J genes are TRBV28 and TRBJ1-6; perhaps TRBD1 is the D gene, with 5 bases matching. The sample was PBMCs. The CDR3 region reads CASLGGTYNSPLHF. The DNA sequence is as follows: TGTGCCAGCTTGGGGGGGACTTATAATTCACCCCTCCACTTT.